The sequence of this TCR beta chain was determined in a study of blood T cell repertoires in COVID-19. Whole-study context: The United States, Italy and Spain supplied acute and convalescent COVID-19 samples. Sources were T cells, B-cell-depleted T cells, or PBMCs; the material itself was cDNA or gDNA.

V trimming: 4 bases; J trimming: 0 bases; junction bases outside the gene matches: 7. The germline V gene encodes CDR1 SGHTS and CDR2 YDEGEE. The length of the CDR3 is 16 residues. In the study's own analysis: Estimated nucleated cell counts came from reference gene primer amplification. The method was immunoSEQ multiplex PCR; TCRdb's version includes in-frame clones alone and lacks a portion of them. V and J calls plus clone size are reproduced from that table; the DNA served to infer D and trimming. Among around 130,000 clones, approximately 90% were seen once, and the ten largest hold more than 15%.

The TCR was taken from a man aged 45-65 years with active or convalescent COVID-19. Sequenced: peripheral blood. This rearrangement joins TRBV5-8 to TRBJ1-5; 7 bases are shared with TRBD1. CDR3 bases: TGTGCCAGCAGCCGGACAGGCGCATATAGCAATCAGCCCCAGCATTTT. Its translation is CASSRTGAYSNQPQHF.